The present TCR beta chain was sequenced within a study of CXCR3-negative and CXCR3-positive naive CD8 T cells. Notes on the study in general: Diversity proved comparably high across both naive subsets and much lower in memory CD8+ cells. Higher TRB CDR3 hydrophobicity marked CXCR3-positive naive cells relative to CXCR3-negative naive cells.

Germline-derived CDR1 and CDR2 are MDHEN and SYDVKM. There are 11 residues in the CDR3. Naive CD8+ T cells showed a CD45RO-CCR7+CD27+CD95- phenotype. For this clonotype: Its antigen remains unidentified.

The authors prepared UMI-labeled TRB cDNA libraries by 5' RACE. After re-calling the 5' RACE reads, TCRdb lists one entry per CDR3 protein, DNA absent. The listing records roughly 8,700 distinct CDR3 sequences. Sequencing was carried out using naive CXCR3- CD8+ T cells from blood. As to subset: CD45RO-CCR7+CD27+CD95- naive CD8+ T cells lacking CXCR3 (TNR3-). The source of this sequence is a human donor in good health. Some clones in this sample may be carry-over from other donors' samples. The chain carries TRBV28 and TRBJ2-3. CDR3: CASDSTDTQYF.